The 8 T cell receptor beta chains presented below share a single source sample, sequenced in a study of regulatory T cells in long-lasting Graves disease. Libraries of TCR beta came from iRepertoire HTBI primers plus Arm-PCR of CDR3 regions. TCRdb reprocessed the multiplex PCR reads with MiXCR, giving one entry per CDR3 protein. The repertoire holds about 660,000 distinct CDR3 sequences, with around 32% as singletons. Time point specified: persistent/refractory GD, antithyroid drugs over 5 years with positive TRAb. RNA from PBMCs was the source of the TCR library. The input for sequencing was peripheral blood mononuclear cells (PBMCs), taken when the disease was refractory, from a patient treated with antithyroid drugs. The receptors originated from a female donor with Graves disease.

In this sample, this clonotype turned up a few times. The chain carries TRBV7-2 and TRBJ1-6; 8 bases are shared with TRBD1. V shed 5 bases, J shed 6 bases, and the junction held 9 bases outside the gene matches. Germline V lookup: CDR1 SGHTA, CDR2 FQGNSA. The CDR3 totals 16 residues. CDR3 DNA sequence: TGTGCCAGCAGCCACGGGCAGGGGGCCCGTAATTCACCCCTCCACTTT. Amino acids: CASSHGQGARNSPLHF.

The chain employs TRBV29-1 and TRBJ2-5, with D perhaps matching TRBD2 (6 bases). The CDR3 runs to 12 residues. Per germline, CDR1 SQVTM and CDR2 ANQGSEA. V was pared by 5 bases and J by 5 bases, with 12 bases between. In DNA form, the CDR3 reads TGCAGCGTTACTAGCTTCCGGGAGACCCAGTACTTC. Translation: CSVTSFRETQYF.

This clonotype was counted many times. This rearrangement joins TRBV28 to TRBJ1-4; D possibly corresponds to TRBD1 (5 bases). Germline values: CDR1 MDHEN, CDR2 SYDVKM. With 7 bases removed from V and 6 bases from J, the gap between germline ends came to 15 bases. The CDR3 totals 14 residues. The CDR3 reads CASNIKGSYEKLFF. The CDR3 DNA reads as TGTGCCAGCAATATTAAGGGGAGTTATGAAAAACTGTTTTTT.

The V call is TRBV28, the J call TRBJ2-3, with D maybe TRBD2 (5 bases). The V gene's germline CDR1 is MDHEN and CDR2 SYDVKM. The CDR3 contains 16 residues. The V end was cut by 10 bases, the J end by 0 bases, with 20 bases between. This CDR3 reads CATLPFERSSTDTQYF. CDR3 nucleotide sequence: TGTGCCACCCTTCCTTTTGAGCGGAGTAGCACAGATACGCAGTATTTT.

The chain carries TRBV20-1 and TRBJ1-2; D remains unclear. V gave up 2 bases and J gave up 1 base, with 11 bases separating them. The CDR3 loop spans 14 amino acids. CDR1 DFQATT and CDR2 SNEGSKA come from the germline V gene (reference sequence). CDR3 region: CSARSYGVNYGYTF. In DNA, the CDR3 is TGCAGTGCTAGATCCTACGGGGTTAACTATGGCTACACCTTC.

This clonotype was detected only a few times. The chain joins TRBV5-1 to TRBJ2-7; possibly TRBD1 for D (5 bases). The CDR3 runs to 14 residues. Looked up from germline, CDR1 is SGHRS and CDR2 is YFSETQ. Between the trimmed V and J ends, which lost 4 bases and 7 bases, there was a span of 18 bases. The DNA of the CDR3 is TGCGCCAGCAGCCAGACCTCCAGGGTTGAAGAGCAGTACTTC. This codes for CASSQTSRVEEQYF.

Remarks on this clonotype: One junction end does not reproduce the germline sequence, and a read error may be involved. The chain couples TRBV6-1 to TRBJ1-5; D gene uncertain. The CDR3 runs 14 residues. CDR1 is MNHNS, CDR2 SASEGT, per germline. CDR3 loop: CASVAVHSNQPRHF. The CDR3 DNA reads as TGTGCCAGCGTCGCAGTTCATAGCAATCAGCCCCGGCATTTT.

Points on this clonotype: This clone may be a read error of a much larger clone one base away. The chain couples TRBV27 to TRBJ2-7; no definite D call. The germline V and J ends were trimmed by 1 base and 0 bases, with 4 bases remaining between them. The CDR3 is 13 amino acids. Germline V gene data show CDR1 as MNHEY and CDR2 as SMNVEV (reference sequence). The CDR3 nucleotides read TGTGCCAGCAGTTTATTCTACTCCTACGAGCAGTACTTC. Protein sequence: CASSLFYSYEQYF.